This TCR beta chain was identified during a study of T-cell reconstitution after alpha-beta-depleted transplantation in children. This clonotype was seen only a few times. Unique molecular identifiers were incorporated during preparation of the TCRbeta library. TCRdb fed the PCR reads into MiXCR, producing one record per CDR3 protein. The repertoire holds around 500,000 distinct CDR3 sequences, more than 20% seen once, with roughly an eighth in the top ten. CDR1 MNHEY and CDR2 SVGAGI come from the germline V gene. This CDR3 is 15 amino acids long. Trimming took off 2 bases at V and 4 bases at J, with 12 bases between the two ends.

The specimen comprised PBMCs, mostly from graft donor cells, sampled 360 days after TCRalphabeta/CD19-depleted stem cell transplant. This TCR derives from a boy younger than two who had a stem cell transplant for acute myeloid leukemia, so the T cells may come from the graft donor. The chain carries TRBV6-5 and TRBJ2-1; D gene uncertain. The CDR3 loop reads CASSYKSPDYNEQFF. The CDR3 region has the DNA TGTGCCAGCAGTTACAAGTCTCCGGATTACAATGAGCAGTTCTTC.